This T cell receptor beta chain was captured by sequencing in a study of OX40 agonist ivuxolimab in advanced cancers. The protocol was immunoSEQ multiplex PCR, while the TCRdb copy is restricted to in-frame clones and leaves out a portion. The sample contains about 98,000 clones, around 85% of which appear only once. CDR3 length: 15 amino acids. CDR1 is SGHDT and CDR2 is YYEEEE in the germline V gene. The V and J ends lost 5 bases and 3 bases, in that order; junction bases with no gene match: 6. The specimen was CD4+ or CD8+ T cells sorted from blood, collected in a trial of the OX40 agonist ivuxolimab. This clonotype was obtained from an adult with an advanced solid tumor such as melanoma, head and neck, liver or kidney cancer. The V gene is TRBV5-6, the J gene TRBJ2-1, with 9 bases aligning to TRBD1. This chain's CDR3 is CASRRDRVDYNEQFF. CDR3 coding DNA: TGTGCCAGCAGAAGGGACAGGGTGGACTACAATGAGCAGTTCTTC.